This T cell receptor (beta chain) is from a study of technical replicates of blood from several donors. The CDR3 has 14 residues. Germline loops: CDR1 LNHNV, CDR2 YYDKDF (reference sequence). The protocol was immunoSEQ multiplex PCR, while the TCRdb copy is restricted to in-frame clones and leaves out a portion. The sample contains 55,000 to 80,000 clones, over 80% of which appear only once. This clone was seen once. An end of the junction does not agree with germline; a read error may underlie this. This chain joins TRBV15 and TRBJ1-5; unclear D gene. The source of this sequence is a human donor in good health. Sequenced input: T cells isolated from PBMCs. For the CDR3, the DNA is TGTGCCACCCGTCGTGGGGAGAGCAGTCAGCCCCAGCATTTT. It codes for CATRRGESSQPQHF.